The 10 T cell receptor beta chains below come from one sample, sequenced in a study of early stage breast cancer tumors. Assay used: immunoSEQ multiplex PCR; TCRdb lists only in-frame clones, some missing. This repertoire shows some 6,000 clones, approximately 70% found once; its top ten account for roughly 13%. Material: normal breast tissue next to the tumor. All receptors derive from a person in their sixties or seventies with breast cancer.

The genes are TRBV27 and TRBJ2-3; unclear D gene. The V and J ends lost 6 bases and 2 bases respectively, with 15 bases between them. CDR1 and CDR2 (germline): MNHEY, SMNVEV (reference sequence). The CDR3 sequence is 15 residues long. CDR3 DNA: TGTGCCAGCAGCCAGACGTGGCCCTACACAGATACGCAGTATTTT. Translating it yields CASSQTWPYTDTQYF.

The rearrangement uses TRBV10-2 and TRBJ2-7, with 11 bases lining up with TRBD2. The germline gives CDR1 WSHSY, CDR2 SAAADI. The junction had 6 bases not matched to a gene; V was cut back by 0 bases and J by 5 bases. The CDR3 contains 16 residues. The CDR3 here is CASSESGSGRAHEQYF. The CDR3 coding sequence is TGCGCCAGCAGTGAGTCGGGTAGCGGGAGGGCCCACGAGCAGTACTTC.

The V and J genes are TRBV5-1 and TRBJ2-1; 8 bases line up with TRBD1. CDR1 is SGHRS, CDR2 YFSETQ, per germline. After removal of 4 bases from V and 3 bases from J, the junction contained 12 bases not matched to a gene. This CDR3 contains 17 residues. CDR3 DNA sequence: TGCGCCAGCAGCCCTCGTTCCGGACAGGGTAACTACAATGAGCAGTTCTTC. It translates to CASSPRSGQGNYNEQFF.

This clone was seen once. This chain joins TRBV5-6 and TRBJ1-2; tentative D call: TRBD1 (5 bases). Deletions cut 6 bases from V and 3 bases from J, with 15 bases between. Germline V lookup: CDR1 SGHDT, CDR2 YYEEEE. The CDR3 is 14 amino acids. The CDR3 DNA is TGTGCCAGCACCTGGGGGGAGGGGTACTATGGCTACACCTTC. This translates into CASTWGEGYYGYTF.

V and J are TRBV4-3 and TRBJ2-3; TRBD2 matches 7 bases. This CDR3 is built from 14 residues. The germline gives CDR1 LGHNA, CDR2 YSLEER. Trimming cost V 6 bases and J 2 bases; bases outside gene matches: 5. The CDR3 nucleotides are TGCGCCAGCAGTTCGCGGGAGTTCACAGATACGCAGTATTTT. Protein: CASSSREFTDTQYF.

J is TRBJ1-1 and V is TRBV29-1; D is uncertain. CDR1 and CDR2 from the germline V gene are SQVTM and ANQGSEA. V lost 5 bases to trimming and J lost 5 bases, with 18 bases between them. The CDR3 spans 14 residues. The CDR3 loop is CSVSIGSGGTEAFF. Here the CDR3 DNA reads TGCAGCGTTTCTATTGGGTCAGGAGGAACTGAAGCTTTCTTT.

The CDR3 coding sequence is TGTGCCAGTAGTAGGGACAGGGGCCCGGGCGGCTATGGCTACACCTTC. It translates to CASSRDRGPGGYGYTF. J is TRBJ1-2 and V is TRBV19; 10 bases agree with TRBD1. Losses at the gene ends were 4 bases for V and 4 bases for J; bases not matched to a gene: 9. Germline V gene lookup returns CDR1 LNHDA and CDR2 SQIVND (reference sequence). The CDR3 sequence is 16 residues long.

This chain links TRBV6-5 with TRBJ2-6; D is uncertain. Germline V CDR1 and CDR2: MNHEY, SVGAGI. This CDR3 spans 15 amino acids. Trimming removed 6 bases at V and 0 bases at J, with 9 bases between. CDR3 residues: CASSKHLSGANVLTF. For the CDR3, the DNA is TGTGCCAGCAGCAAGCACCTCTCTGGGGCCAACGTCCTGACTTTC.

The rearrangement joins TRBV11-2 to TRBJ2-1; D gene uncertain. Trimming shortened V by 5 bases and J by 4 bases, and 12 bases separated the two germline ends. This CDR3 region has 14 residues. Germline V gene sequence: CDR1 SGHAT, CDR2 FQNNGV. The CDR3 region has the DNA TGTGCCAGCAGCCCACCACTTAGGTACAATGAGCAGTTCTTC. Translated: CASSPPLRYNEQFF.

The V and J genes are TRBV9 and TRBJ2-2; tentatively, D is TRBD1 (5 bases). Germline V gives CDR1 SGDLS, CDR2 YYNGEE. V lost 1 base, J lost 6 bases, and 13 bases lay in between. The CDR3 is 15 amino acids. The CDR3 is CASSVSAQGSGELFF. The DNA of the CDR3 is TGTGCCAGCAGCGTAAGCGCCCAGGGATCCGGGGAGCTGTTTTTT.